These 11 T cell receptor beta chains came from one sample sequenced in a study of blood T cells in healthy people across ages. A J-beta primer mix and a sample-barcoded 5' primer were used in a second PCR of about 7 to 12 cycles. TCRdb redid the calling of the 5' RACE reads with MiXCR, one entry per CDR3 protein. The sample has some 1,800,000 distinct CDR3 sequences, roughly two fifths seen once. Sequencing input: blood. These TCRs come from a human donor in good health.

V gene TRBV5-1 combines with J gene TRBJ2-6, with a possible D match to TRBD1 (6 bases). Trimming left V 0 bases short and J 7 bases short, with 14 bases between. CDR1 is SGHRS, CDR2 YFSETQ, per germline. The CDR3 length is 16 residues. The CDR3 region is CASSLEVGGSANVLTF. CDR3 DNA: TGCGCCAGCAGCTTGGAAGTAGGGGGATCCGCCAACGTCCTGACTTTC. The entire variable domain, with the rest obtained from reference TRBV5-1 and TRBJ2-6, is as follows: KAGVTQTPRYLIKTRGQQVTLSCSPISGHRSVSWYQQTPGQGLQFLFEYFSETQRNKGNFPGRFSGRQFSNSRSEMNVSTLELGDSALYLCASSLEVGGSANVLTFGAGSRLTVL.

V and J are TRBV6-2 or TRBV6-3 and TRBJ2-1; 9 bases agree with TRBD1. V lost 1 base and J lost 15; bases outside the gene matches: 13. The CDR3 length is 15 residues. Germline V gene sequence: CDR1 MNHEY, CDR2 SVGEGT. CDR3 DNA sequence: TGTGCCAGCAGTTACTTGGACAGGGGTCACACCCCACCGTTCTTC. Its protein product is CASSYLDRGHTPPFF.

This clonotype was seen a few times. The chain links TRBV2 to TRBJ2-5; weak D call: TRBD2 (6 bases). Trimming pared 8 bases from V and 0 bases from J, leaving 16 bases between. The germline gives CDR1 SNHLY, CDR2 FYNNEI. The CDR3 totals 15 residues. Written as DNA, the CDR3 is TGTGCCAGCCAATTCACCTGGAGGGACCAAGAGACCCAGTACTTC. It specifies CASQFTWRDQETQYF.

The V and J genes are TRBV7-8 and TRBJ2-7; 7 bases align to TRBD1. Germline loops: CDR1 SGHVS, CDR2 FQNEAQ. This CDR3 has 15 residues. J was trimmed by 0 bases and V by 2 bases; bases with no gene match: 4. CDR3: CASSLRDRYSYEQYF. The CDR3 nucleotides are TGTGCCAGCAGCTTACGGGACAGATACTCCTACGAGCAGTACTTC. Full variable domain (missing parts from reference TRBV7-8 and TRBJ2-7): GAGVSQSPRYKVAKRGQDVALRCDPISGHVSLFWYQQALGQGPEFLTYFQNEAQLDKSGLPSDRFFAERPEGSVSTLKIQRTQQEDSAVYLCASSLRDRYSYEQYFGPGTRLTVT.

The chain couples TRBV20-1 to TRBJ1-2; D not certain. Germline loops: CDR1 DFQATT, CDR2 SNEGSKA (reference sequence). V was trimmed by 5 bases and J by 8 bases, leaving 15 bases between them. The CDR3 runs to 12 residues. CDR3 residues: CSAYDPGGGYTF. CDR3 coding DNA: TGCAGTGCTTACGACCCAGGTGGAGGCTACACCTTC.

In this sample, this clonotype turned up many times. The rearrangement uses TRBV29-1 and TRBJ1-1, with 7 bases identical to TRBD1. CDR1 is SQVTM and CDR2 is ANQGSEA in the germline V gene. This CDR3 is 12 amino acids long. With V trimmed by 7 bases and J by 0 bases, 2 bases remained unmatched. CDR3 coding DNA: TGCAGCGGGACAGGTTTGAACACTGAAGCTTTCTTT. As protein: CSGTGLNTEAFF.

This chain links TRBV10-3 with TRBJ1-2, with 10 positions matching TRBD1. The CDR3 spans 14 residues. J lost 4 bases, V lost 5 bases, and 4 bases had no gene match. Germline lookup yields CDR1 ENHRY and CDR2 SYGVKD. The DNA of the CDR3 is TGTGCCATCAGTTCCGGACAGGGGGGCTATGGCTACACCTTC. Translating gives CAISSGQGGYGYTF.

The chain has TRBV27 and TRBJ1-1; unclear D gene. V lost 11 bases and J lost 10, with 17 bases in between. The germline CDR1 and CDR2 sequences are MNHEY and SMNVEV (reference sequence). CDR3 length: 11 amino acids. The CDR3 protein is CAALGPRGAFF. CDR3 sequence (DNA): TGTGCCGCCCTGGGCCCACGGGGAGCTTTCTTT.

The chain couples TRBV15 to TRBJ1-5; D gene uncertain. The CDR3 is made up of 15 amino acids. Germline values: CDR1 LNHNV, CDR2 YYDKDF (reference sequence). The V end was cut by 0 bases, the J end by 6 bases, with 12 bases between. The CDR3 is CATSRDRLPSQPQHF. The CDR3 DNA is TGTGCCACCAGCAGAGATAGACTCCCCTCTCAGCCCCAGCATTTT. Supplemented by reference TRBV15 and TRBJ1-5, the full variable domain reads DAMVIQNPRYQVTQFGKPVTLSCSQTLNHNVMYWYQQKSSQAPKLLFHYYDKDFNNEADTPDNFQSRRPNTSFCFLDIRSPGLGDTAMYLCATSRDRLPSQPQHFGDGTRLSIL.

This clonotype was seen more than once but under ten times. The rearrangement joins TRBV4-3 to TRBJ1-5, with no clear D. Trimming cost V 3 bases and J 0 bases, with 12 bases left between them. The CDR3 has 16 amino acids. Germline CDR1 and CDR2: LGHNA and YSLEER. The DNA for the CDR3 is TGCGCCAGCAGCCAGCCCCCTGGGTATAGCAATCAGCCCCAGCATTTT. It translates to CASSQPPGYSNQPQHF.

V usage is TRBV6-5 and J usage is TRBJ2-1; 9 bases line up with TRBD2. With V trimmed by 6 bases and J by 7 bases, 13 bases remained unmatched. The CDR3 runs to 16 residues. Germline CDR1 is MNHEY and CDR2 is SVGAGI. DNA of the CDR3: TGTGCCAGCAGACTTTACGGCGGGGGGGCCGTAAATGAGCAGTTCTTC. Protein: CASRLYGGGAVNEQFF.